The clone carrying this T cell receptor beta chain was counted many times. Its antigen remains unidentified. Germline V CDR1 and CDR2: GTSNPN, SVGIG (reference sequence). The V gene lost 3 bases and the J gene lost 4 bases, with 16 bases spanning the gap. The CDR3 is 14 residues long. The data derive from a study of T cells in Graves' hyperthyroidism and ophthalmopathy. Disease duration under 2 months; hyperthyroidism patients were aged 18 to 65. Blood from later-ophthalmopathy patients was taken at first hyperthyroidism diagnosis. Regions amplified from RNA transcripts were the TCR beta CDR3 regions. HTBI primers drove first-round RT-PCR of the TCR CDR3. TCRdb reprocessed the multiplex PCR reads via MiXCR and lists one record per CDR3 protein. Found here are over 250,000 distinct CDR3 sequences, around 25% of them singletons; the top ten hold approximately 25%. The study, taken as a whole, reports: Most expanded thyroid clonotypes above 0.001 also appeared in blood. Ophthalmopathy and stable hyperthyroidism were told apart by a 13 V-J model.

The V and J genes are TRBV30 and TRBJ2-7; no definite D call. The specimen was blood. The sequence came from a man in his forties with Graves' hyperthyroidism that later progressed to Graves' ophthalmopathy. DNA of the CDR3: TGTGCCTGGAGAGGCGGAAGCTTTCTATACGAGCAGTACTTC. Amino acids: CAWRGGSFLYEQYF.